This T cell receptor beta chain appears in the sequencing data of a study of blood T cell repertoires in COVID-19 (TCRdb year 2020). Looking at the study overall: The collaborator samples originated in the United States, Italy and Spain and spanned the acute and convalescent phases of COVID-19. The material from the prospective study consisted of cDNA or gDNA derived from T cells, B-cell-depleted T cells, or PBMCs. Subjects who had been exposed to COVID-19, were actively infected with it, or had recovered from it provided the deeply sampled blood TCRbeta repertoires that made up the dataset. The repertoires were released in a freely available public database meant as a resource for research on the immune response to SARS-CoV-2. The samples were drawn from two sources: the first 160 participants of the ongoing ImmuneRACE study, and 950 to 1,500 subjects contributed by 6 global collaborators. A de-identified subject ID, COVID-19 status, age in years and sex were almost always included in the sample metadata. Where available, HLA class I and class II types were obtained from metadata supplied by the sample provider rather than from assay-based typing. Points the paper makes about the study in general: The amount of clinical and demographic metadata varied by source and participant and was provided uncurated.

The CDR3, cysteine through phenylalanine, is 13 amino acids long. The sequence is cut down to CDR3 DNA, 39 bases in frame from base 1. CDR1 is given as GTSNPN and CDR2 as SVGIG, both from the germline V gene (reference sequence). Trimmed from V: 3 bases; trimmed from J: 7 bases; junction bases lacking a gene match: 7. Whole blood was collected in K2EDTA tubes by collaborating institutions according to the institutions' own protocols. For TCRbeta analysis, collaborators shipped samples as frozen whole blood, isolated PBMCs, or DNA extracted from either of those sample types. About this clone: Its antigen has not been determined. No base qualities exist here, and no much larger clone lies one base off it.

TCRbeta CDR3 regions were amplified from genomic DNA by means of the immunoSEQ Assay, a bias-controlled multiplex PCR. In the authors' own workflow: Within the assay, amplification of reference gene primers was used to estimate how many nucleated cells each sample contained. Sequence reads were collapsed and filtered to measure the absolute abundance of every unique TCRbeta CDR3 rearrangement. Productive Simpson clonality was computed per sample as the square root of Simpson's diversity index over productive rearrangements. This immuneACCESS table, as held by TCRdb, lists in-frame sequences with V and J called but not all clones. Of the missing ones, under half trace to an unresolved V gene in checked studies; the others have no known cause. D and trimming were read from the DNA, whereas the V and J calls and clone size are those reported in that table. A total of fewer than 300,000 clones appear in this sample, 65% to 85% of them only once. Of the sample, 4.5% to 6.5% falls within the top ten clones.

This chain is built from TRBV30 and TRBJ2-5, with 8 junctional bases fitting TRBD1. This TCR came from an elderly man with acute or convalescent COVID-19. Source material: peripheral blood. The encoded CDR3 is CAWRYQGAGTQYF. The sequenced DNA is TGTGCCTGGAGATACCAGGGGGCCGGGACCCAGTACTTC.